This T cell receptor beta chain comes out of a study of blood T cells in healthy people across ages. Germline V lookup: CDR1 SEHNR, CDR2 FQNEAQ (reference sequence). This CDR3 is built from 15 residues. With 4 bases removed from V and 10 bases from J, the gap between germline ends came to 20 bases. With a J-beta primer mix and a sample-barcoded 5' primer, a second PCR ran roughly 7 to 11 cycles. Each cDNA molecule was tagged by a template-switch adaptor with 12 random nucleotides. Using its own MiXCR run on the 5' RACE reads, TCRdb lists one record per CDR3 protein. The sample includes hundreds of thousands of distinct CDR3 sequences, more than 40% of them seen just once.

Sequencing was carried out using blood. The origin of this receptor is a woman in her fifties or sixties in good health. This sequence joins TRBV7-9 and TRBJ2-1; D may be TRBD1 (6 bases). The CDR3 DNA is TGTGCCAGCAGCTCCGCGGATGGCCAGGGGAAGGAGCAGTTCTTC. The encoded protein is CASSSADGQGKEQFF.